This TCR beta chain was retrieved from a study of PD-L1 blockade in urothelial cancer. The sample's time point: pretreatment peripheral blood. Libraries were prepared by immunoSEQ multiplex PCR; TCRdb keeps only in-frame clonotypes and omits some of them. The repertoire has around 100,000 clones, nearly 90% of them found once; the top ten carry around 1.5%. Sequenced here: PBMCs, sampled around atezolizumab (anti-PD-L1) treatment. The clonotype originates from a man aged 55 to 70 with urothelial cancer.

The CDR3 here is CASSSGLGGVDTQYF. DNA of the CDR3: TGTGCCAGCAGCTCCGGACTAGGGGGGGTCGATACGCAGTATTTT. The chain couples TRBV7-2 to TRBJ2-3; maybe TRBD2 (7 bases). The CDR3 runs 15 residues. Trimming stripped 4 bases from V and 6 bases from J, with 17 bases between. The germline CDR1 and CDR2 sequences are SGHTA and FQGNSA.